This T cell receptor beta chain was identified in a study of blood T cell repertoires in COVID-19. The assay was immunoSEQ multiplex PCR, and TCRdb's table has in-frame clones only and misses some. The table has 95,000 to 120,000 clones, about 85% seen once. CDR3 size: 15 residues. Trimming took 2 bases from V and 2 from J, leaving 10 bases between them. Germline V gene sequence: CDR1 SGHVS, CDR2 FQNEAQ. The source of this sequence is a human donor in a cohort sampled during active COVID-19. The V gene is TRBV7-8, the J gene TRBJ2-1; D possibly corresponds to TRBD1 (6 bases). Sequencing input: peripheral blood. The CDR3 DNA reads as TGTGCCAGCAGCTTATTACAGGGCACCTACAATGAGCAGTTCTTC. This translates into CASSLLQGTYNEQFF.